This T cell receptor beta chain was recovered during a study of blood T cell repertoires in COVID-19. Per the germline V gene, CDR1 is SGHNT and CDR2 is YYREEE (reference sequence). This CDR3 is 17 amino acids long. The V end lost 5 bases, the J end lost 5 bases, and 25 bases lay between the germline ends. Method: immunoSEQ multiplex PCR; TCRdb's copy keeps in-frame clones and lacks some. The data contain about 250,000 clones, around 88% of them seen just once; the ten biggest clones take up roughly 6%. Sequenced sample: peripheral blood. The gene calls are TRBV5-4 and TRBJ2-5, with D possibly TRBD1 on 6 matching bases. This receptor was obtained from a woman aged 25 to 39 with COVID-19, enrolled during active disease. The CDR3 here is CASRFGGQGIGLETQYF. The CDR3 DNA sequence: TGTGCCAGCAGATTTGGGGGCCAGGGGATTGGGTTGGAGACCCAGTACTTC.